The 17 T cell receptor beta chains presented below share a single source sample, sequenced in a study of blood T cells in healthy people across ages. The second PCR ran about 6 to 12 cycles with a sample-barcoded 5' primer and J-beta primers. Using its own MiXCR run on the 5' RACE reads, TCRdb lists one record per CDR3 protein. The sample includes 800,000 or so distinct CDR3 sequences, roughly 25% of them seen just once. This sample was also put to use in a study of T cells of mothers and their children.

Sequencing input: blood. These receptors were taken from a boy between 10 and 17 years old in good health.

V and J are TRBV5-1 and TRBJ1-2; D is undetermined. The V gene lost 0 bases and the J gene lost 6 bases, with 15 bases spanning the gap. The CDR3 loop spans 15 amino acids. Germline V gene data show CDR1 as SGHRS and CDR2 as YFSETQ. The CDR3 bases are TGCGCCAGCAGCTTGGCCGTGGCAGCGGCGGATGGCTACACCTTC. It translates to CASSLAVAAADGYTF.

This clonotype was recorded a few times. The V call is TRBV3-1, the J call TRBJ2-5; D is unresolved. The length of the CDR3 is 15 residues. V lost 5 bases to trimming and J lost 5 bases, with 18 bases between them. Germline CDR1 is LGHDT and CDR2 is YNNKEL (reference sequence). For the CDR3, the DNA is TGTGCCAGCAGCGCCGAGATGGGATCTTGGGAGACCCAGTACTTC. Translated, it gives CASSAEMGSWETQYF.

This clonotype was counted a few times. J is TRBJ2-3 and V is TRBV25-1; the match to TRBD1 covers 8 bases. Germline CDR1 is MGHDK and CDR2 is SYGVNS. J lost 3 bases, V lost 4 bases, and 3 bases had no gene match. The CDR3 has 14 residues. The CDR3 DNA follows: TGTGCCAGCAGTGTCACAGGGGGGACAGATACGCAGTATTTT. Protein product: CASSVTGGTDTQYF.

The chain recombines TRBV5-1 with TRBJ1-6, with TRBD1 as a possible D gene (5 bases). This CDR3 comprises 15 residues. The germline V gene has CDR1 SGHRS and CDR2 YFSETQ. V gave up 3 bases and J gave up 7 bases, with 14 bases separating them. CDR3 loop: CASSSTPGTNSPLHF. The CDR3 bases are TGCGCCAGCAGCTCCACCCCAGGGACCAATTCACCCCTCCACTTT. The entire variable domain, with the rest obtained from reference TRBV5-1 and TRBJ1-6, is as follows: KAGVTQTPRYLIKTRGQQVTLSCSPISGHRSVSWYQQTPGQGLQFLFEYFSETQRNKGNFPGRFSGRQFSNSRSEMNVSTLELGDSALYLCASSSTPGTNSPLHFGNGTRLTVT.

In regard to this clonotype: One end of the junction does not line up with germline, which may come from a read error. The chain is built from TRBV29-1 and TRBJ2-5, with 8 positions matching TRBD1. The CDR3 is 14 residues long. The germline V gene encodes CDR1 SQVTM and CDR2 ANQGSEA. CDR3 sequence: CSVEQGASKEAQYF. The CDR3 nucleotides read TGCAGCGTTGAGCAGGGGGCTTCAAAAGAGGCCCAGTACTTC.

This clonotype was picked up a small number of times. The chain employs TRBV3-1 and TRBJ1-1; a weak D match, TRBD1 (5 bases). V gave up 1 base and J gave up 6 bases, with 9 bases separating them. This CDR3 is built from 13 residues. The germline gives CDR1 LGHDT, CDR2 YNNKEL (reference sequence). CDR3 nucleotide sequence: TGTGCCAGCAGCCAAGTAGGGGTTTCTGAAGCTTTCTTT. The encoded protein is CASSQVGVSEAFF.

A few counts support this clonotype. This chain joins TRBV7-2 and TRBJ2-1; D assignment may be TRBD1 or TRBD2 (5 bases each). The CDR3 loop spans 15 amino acids. V was pared by 2 bases and J by 3 bases, with 11 bases between. In germline, CDR1 is SGHTA, CDR2 FQGNSA. In DNA, the CDR3 is TGTGCCAGCAGCTTATTTGGGGGTGTCTACAATGAGCAGTTCTTC. This gives the protein CASSLFGGVYNEQFF.

V and J are TRBV5-1 and TRBJ2-2; no clear D gene. CDR1 is SGHRS, CDR2 YFSETQ, per germline. CDR3 length: 16 residues. V gave up 0 bases and J gave up 1 base, with 10 bases separating them. CDR3 loop: CASSLAAGQNTGELFF. The DNA for the CDR3 is TGCGCCAGCAGCTTGGCGGCTGGGCAGAACACCGGGGAGCTGTTTTTT.

This clonotype was seen a few times. The chain recombines TRBV7-2 with TRBJ2-7; perhaps TRBD2 as D (5 bases). Per the germline V gene, CDR1 is SGHTA and CDR2 is FQGNSA. Trimming took off 5 bases at V and 2 bases at J, with 13 bases between the two ends. This CDR3 has 14 residues. The CDR3 coding sequence is TGTGCCAGCAGCGTAATAGCGTCTACCTACGAGCAGTACTTC. Protein product: CASSVIASTYEQYF.

The J gene is TRBJ1-4, the V gene TRBV6-5; a possible D gene is TRBD1 (5 bases). Trimming pared 3 bases from V and 12 bases from J, leaving 14 bases between. CDR3 length: 13 residues. From germline, CDR1 is MNHEY and CDR2 SVGAGI. CDR3 in amino acids: CASSYESLGELFF. For the CDR3, the DNA is TGTGCCAGCAGTTATGAATCTTTAGGGGAACTGTTTTTT.

J is TRBJ1-3 and V is TRBV6-5; TRBD1 matches 7 bases. The CDR3 length is 15 residues. Germline CDR1 is MNHEY and CDR2 is SVGAGI. V shed 2 bases and J 0 bases; nucleotides not matched to a gene: 1. DNA for the CDR3: TGTGCCAGCAGTTACGGACAGGCCTCTGGAAACACCATATATTTT. As protein: CASSYGQASGNTIYF.

The chain is built from TRBV3-1 and TRBJ2-3; the D is unclear. The germline gives CDR1 LGHDT, CDR2 YNNKEL (reference sequence). The CDR3 runs 16 residues. The ends were cut back, 1 base at V and 0 bases at J, with 11 bases in the middle. As DNA, the CDR3 is TGTGCCAGCAGCCAAGTAGGGATCCCTAGCACAGATACGCAGTATTTT. Translating gives CASSQVGIPSTDTQYF.

The V gene is TRBV29-1, the J gene TRBJ2-5; TRBD2 is a possible D gene (5 bases). Germline V gives CDR1 SQVTM, CDR2 ANQGSEA. The V gene lost 1 base and the J gene lost 11 bases, with 11 bases spanning the gap. The CDR3 totals 11 residues. The CDR3 DNA follows: TGCAGCGTTGAAGCCACGGAGGAGCAGTACTTC. This translates into CSVEATEEQYF.

This chain joins TRBV25-1 and TRBJ2-5, with 7 bases matching TRBD1. CDR3 size: 12 residues. Germline V gene data show CDR1 as MGHDK and CDR2 as SYGVNS. With 10 bases clipped from V and 2 bases from J, the junction kept 4 bases outside the gene matches. DNA of the CDR3: TGTGCCACTGTGGGACAGCAAGAGACCCAGTACTTC. This sequence encodes CATVGQQETQYF.

In DNA form, the CDR3 reads TGTGCCAGCAGTACTAGCGGGGGGGCTTTTGAGCAGTTCTTC. As protein: CASSTSGGAFEQFF. This chain uses TRBV2 with TRBJ2-5, with 13 bases identical to TRBD2. The J call is uncertain, as TRBJ2-1 better fits the DNA end. The length of the CDR3 is 14 residues. Germline V gene data show CDR1 as SNHLY and CDR2 as FYNNEI.

Concerning this clonotype itself: One end of the junction is discordant with germline, which a read error may explain. The CDR3 DNA is TGTGCCGGCAGTTTCTACAGTTCCGGGGAGCTGTTTTTT. This sequence encodes CAGSFYSSGELFF. The chain joins TRBV27 to TRBJ2-2; D is unresolved. The CDR3 runs 13 residues. Germline V gives CDR1 MNHEY, CDR2 SMNVEV (reference sequence).

To note about this clonotype: The junction departs from germline at one end; a sequencing error may be responsible. The rearrangement links TRBV28 to TRBJ2-5, with 9 bases lining up with TRBD1. The J call may be wrong; the DNA end is better matched by TRBJ2-7. This CDR3 comprises 15 residues. CDR1 is MDHEN and CDR2 is SYDVKM in the germline V gene. CDR3 protein: CVSSNWDRVVDEQYF. The CDR3 bases are TGTGTCAGCAGTAACTGGGACAGGGTCGTCGACGAGCAGTACTTC.